Sequencing of this T cell receptor beta chain was carried out in a study of cytotoxic CD8 clonotypes in ibrutinib-treated CLL. V lost 1 base to trimming and J lost 6 bases; unmatched junction nucleotides: 9. CDR3 length: 16 residues. Germline loops: CDR1 SGDLS, CDR2 YYNGEE. Study findings and constraints: Stable or contracted on treatment, public clonotypes were also uncommon. Relative to age-matched healthy donors, clonality at baseline was higher, and it tracked circulating CD8+ T-cell counts.

Only in-frame clones appear in the TCRdb table, and some are missing; sequencing was by immunoSEQ multiplex PCR. The sample has 140,000 to 150,000 clones; around 76% are singletons. Details on this clone: The antigen is undetermined.

The rearrangement joins TRBV9 to TRBJ2-3; 9 bases are shared with TRBD2. The TCR originated in a human donor with chronic lymphocytic leukemia. Material: PBMCs, obtained after 24 months of ibrutinib treatment. In DNA form, the CDR3 reads TGTGCCAGCAGCGTAACCCTAGCGGGGACCGCCGATACGCAGTATTTT. This codes for CASSVTLAGTADTQYF.